The 16 T cell receptor beta chains listed next were all sequenced from one sample in a study of blood T cell repertoires in COVID-19 (dated by TCRdb to about 2020). The library was generated by the immunoSEQ multiplex PCR assay. TCRdb carries this immuneACCESS record with in-frame sequences only. Its versions omit some clonotypes, under half of them owing to an unresolved V gene in the studies checked, with the rest unexplained. The sample has 100,000 to 120,000 clones on record, more than 80% of them singletons. The ten largest clones capture around a tenth of the sample. Material for sequencing was peripheral blood. The source of these receptors is a woman aged 70-85 years with acute or convalescent COVID-19.

The J gene is TRBJ1-6, the V gene TRBV28, with TRBD1 matching over 10 bases. The CDR3 totals 12 residues. With 8 bases clipped from V and 8 bases from J, the junction kept 0 bases outside the gene matches. Germline CDR1 MDHEN, CDR2 SYDVKM. The CDR3 protein is CASGQGDSPLHF. CDR3 DNA: TGTGCCAGCGGACAGGGGGATTCACCCCTCCACTTT.

This clone was counted between two and nine times. This rearrangement joins TRBV6-6 to TRBJ2-3; 7 positions agree with TRBD1. CDR1 is MNHNY, CDR2 SVGAGI, per germline (reference sequence). The CDR3 is made up of 16 amino acids. V lost 6 bases to trimming and J lost 0 bases; unmatched junction nucleotides: 9. The CDR3 region is CASRNRDRQSTDTQYF. The CDR3 DNA reads TGTGCCAGCAGGAACAGGGACAGACAGAGCACAGATACGCAGTATTTT.

This clone was seen a handful of times. Germline and junction disagree at one end, which may indicate a read error. J is TRBJ2-1 and V is TRBV11-2; 9 bases map to TRBD2. The CDR3 consists of 16 residues. The germline V gene has CDR1 SGHAT and CDR2 FQNNGV. The CDR3 is CASRLAGVRTYNEQFF. Written as DNA, the CDR3 is TGTGCCAGCAGATTAGCGGGAGTAAGGACCTACAATGAGCAGTTCTTC.

The chain joins TRBV6-5 to TRBJ2-3; 8 bases map to TRBD2. The CDR3 contains 15 residues. The V and J ends lost 4 bases and 1 base, in that order; junction bases with no gene match: 4. Germline values: CDR1 MNHEY, CDR2 SVGAGI. This CDR3 reads CASSSAGGRTDTQYF. The CDR3 nucleotides read TGTGCCAGCAGTTCGGCGGGGGGCCGCACAGATACGCAGTATTTT.

This clone has a single count. The gene calls are TRBV18 and TRBJ1-2, with D tentatively TRBD1 (5 bases). From germline, CDR1 is KGHSH and CDR2 LQKENI. The CDR3 spans 13 residues. V gave up 6 bases and J gave up 5 bases, with 13 bases separating them. The CDR3 DNA is TGTGCCAGCTCCCCTAGCGGGGGGTATGGCTACACCTTC. Amino acid sequence: CASSPSGGYGYTF. The complete variable domain, with remaining parts taken from reference TRBV18 and TRBJ1-2, reads NAGVMQNPRHLVRRRGQEARLRCSPMKGHSHVYWYRQLPEEGLKFMVYLQKENIIDESGMPKERFSAEFPKEGPSILRIQQVVRGDSAAYFCASSPSGGYGYTFGSGTRLTVV.

This chain joins TRBV27 and TRBJ1-5; 8 bases match TRBD1. V dropped 6 bases and J dropped 3; count of bases not matched to a gene: 4. CDR3 length: 14 amino acids. Germline loops: CDR1 MNHEY, CDR2 SMNVEV (reference sequence). DNA for the CDR3: TGTGCCAGCAGATCAGGGGGCCCCAATCAGCCCCAGCATTTT. The encoded protein is CASRSGGPNQPQHF.

This clone was detected only a few times. The V call is TRBV19, the J call TRBJ2-3, with D perhaps TRBD2 (6 bases). CDR1 is LNHDA and CDR2 is SQIVND in the germline V gene (reference sequence). The CDR3 totals 15 residues. V lost 6 bases to trimming and J lost 4 bases, with 17 bases between them. The CDR3: CASSTGSSSADTQYF. CDR3 DNA sequence: TGTGCCAGTAGCACGGGATCTTCTAGCGCAGATACGCAGTATTTT.

This rearrangement joins TRBV12-3 or TRBV12-4 to TRBJ2-1, with TRBD2 as a possible D gene (5 bases). CDR3 length: 12 residues. V lost 6 bases to trimming and J lost 6 bases, with 9 bases between them. The CDR3 DNA is TGTGCCAGCAGCCGGACTCTCAATGAGCAGTTCTTC. This sequence encodes CASSRTLNEQFF.

V usage is TRBV6-6 and J usage is TRBJ1-3; 7 nucleotides line up with TRBD1. There are 14 residues in the CDR3. In germline, CDR1 is MNHNY, CDR2 SVGAGI (reference sequence). V lost 7 bases, J lost 0 bases, and 3 bases stayed unmatched. The CDR3 here is CASNTGDSGNTIYF. The DNA for the CDR3 is TGTGCCAGCAATACAGGGGACTCTGGAAACACCATATATTTT.

The chain joins TRBV18 to TRBJ1-1, with 8 nucleotides matching TRBD1. V trimming: 4 bases; J trimming: 1 base; junction bases outside the gene matches: 5. The CDR3 runs to 15 residues. Germline CDR1 reads KGHSH; CDR2 reads LQKENI. The CDR3 coding sequence is TGTGCCAGCTCACAATCGACAGGGGAGAACACTGAAGCTTTCTTT. Translation: CASSQSTGENTEAFF. Based on the CDR3 plus reference TRBV18 and TRBJ1-1, the full variable domain is NAGVMQNPRHLVRRRGQEARLRCSPMKGHSHVYWYRQLPEEGLKFMVYLQKENIIDESGMPKERFSAEFPKEGPSILRIQQVVRGDSAAYFCASSQSTGENTEAFFGQGTRLTVV.

The chain is built from TRBV4-1 and TRBJ2-5; 10 bases line up with TRBD1. This CDR3 region has 15 residues. The J segment lost 4 bases and the V segment lost 4 bases, leaving 6 bases of the junction unmatched. Looked up from germline, CDR1 is MGHRA and CDR2 is YSYEKL. The CDR3 DNA sequence: TGCGCCAGCAGCCCTGGACAGGGGGGAAGAGAGACCCAGTACTTC. Translating gives CASSPGQGGRETQYF.

This clone was recorded once. The chain carries TRBV5-1 and TRBJ2-7, with a possible D match to TRBD2 (7 bases). The CDR3 length is 17 residues. V lost 0 bases, J lost 3 bases, and 19 bases lay in between. From germline, CDR1 is SGHRS and CDR2 YFSETQ. CDR3 protein: CASSLEMGGGFFYEQYF. CDR3 coding DNA: TGCGCCAGCAGCTTGGAGATGGGCGGGGGCTTTTTCTACGAGCAGTACTTC.

V and J are TRBV4-3 and TRBJ2-7; 7 bases are shared with TRBD2. Trimming took 0 bases from V and 4 from J; bases not matched to a gene: 9. In germline, CDR1 is LGHNA, CDR2 YSLEER. This CDR3 is built from 16 residues. DNA for the CDR3: TGCGCCAGCAGCCAAGACCCTAGCGGAGCCTATTACGAGCAGTACTTC. Encoded protein: CASSQDPSGAYYEQYF.

The rearrangement links TRBV4-1 to TRBJ2-5; 11 positions match TRBD1. The CDR3 extends over 16 amino acids. Germline V gives CDR1 MGHRA, CDR2 YSYEKL. The trim removed 1 base at V and 5 bases at J, leaving 6 bases unmatched. CDR3 nucleotide sequence: TGCGCCAGCAGCCAAGCCCCCGGGACAGGGGGGGAGACCCAGTACTTC. It codes for CASSQAPGTGGETQYF.

The gene calls are TRBV2 and TRBJ1-5; tentatively, D is TRBD1 (5 bases). The ends were cut back, 6 bases at V and 2 bases at J, with 11 bases in the middle. Looked up from germline, CDR1 is SNHLY and CDR2 is FYNNEI. This CDR3 spans 14 amino acids. The chain's CDR3 is CASRGGTGNQPQHF. The CDR3 DNA is TGTGCCAGCAGGGGAGGGACCGGCAATCAGCCCCAGCATTTT.

CDR3 DNA sequence: TGTGCCACCAGCAGAGCGAGAGTGACTAGCGTAGATACGCAGTATTTT. Its translation: CATSRARVTSVDTQYF. This rearrangement joins TRBV15 to TRBJ2-3; 8 positions match TRBD2. The CDR3 totals 16 residues. V gave up 1 base and J gave up 5 bases; unmatched junction bases: 8. Germline V gives CDR1 LNHNV, CDR2 YYDKDF (reference sequence).